The 23 T cell receptor beta chains in this list originate from one sample, sequenced in a study of cytomegalovirus exposure and HLA in healthy donors. 13 Jbeta primers and 60 Vbeta primers were used for the PCR. Profiling relied on immunoSEQ multiplex PCR, and the TCRdb table lists in-frame clones only, not all of them. The table has 140,000 or so clones, around 57% seen once; the top ten hold about 1.8%. The sequenced material came from PBMCs. The receptors were gathered from a male donor in good health and CMV-seronegative.

There are a few counts of this clone. This chain connects TRBV5-1 to TRBJ2-7; D might be TRBD1 (7 bases). This CDR3 has 16 residues. CDR1 and CDR2 from the germline V gene are SGHRS and YFSETQ. V was shortened by 5 bases and J by 0 bases, with 18 bases between the two germline ends. The CDR3 DNA reads TGCGCCAGCAGTCCCGGGGGACAGCAGAGCTCCTACGAGCAGTACTTC. Translation gives CASSPGGQQSSYEQYF.

This chain joins TRBV7-2 and TRBJ1-5; 7 positions agree with TRBD1. Germline CDR1 SGHTA, CDR2 FQGNSA. The CDR3 spans 17 residues. V shed 0 bases, J shed 2 bases, and the junction held 7 bases outside the gene matches. The CDR3 DNA reads TGTGCCAGCAGCTTAGCGGCAGGGGGGCAGGGCAATCAGCCCCAGCATTTT. Translated: CASSLAAGGQGNQPQHF.

This chain joins TRBV9 and TRBJ1-1; D may be TRBD1 (5 bases). The length of the CDR3 is 15 residues. Germline CDR1 and CDR2: SGDLS and YYNGEE. The ends were cut back, 4 bases at V and 0 bases at J, with 13 bases in the middle. In nucleotides, the CDR3 is TGTGCCAGCAGCCCTGTGACAGCCTTGAACACTGAAGCTTTCTTT. It yields the protein CASSPVTALNTEAFF.

The rearrangement joins TRBV23-1 to TRBJ2-7; 7 nucleotides agree with TRBD1. TRBV23-1 is recorded as an ORF, its role being uncertain. V was pared by 5 bases and J by 5 bases, with 15 bases of the junction left unmatched. This CDR3 is 16 amino acids long. DNA of the CDR3: TGCGCCAGCAGTTTCTACAGGGGATTGGGAAGAAACGAGCAGTACTTC. It codes for CASSFYRGLGRNEQYF.

V is TRBV28 and J is TRBJ1-2, with unresolved D. CDR1 MDHEN and CDR2 SYDVKM come from the germline V gene. Trimming removed 7 bases from V and 4 bases from J, with 10 bases in between. This CDR3 region has 12 residues. The CDR3 region has the DNA TGTGCCAGCACCAGTGCCACCTATGGCTACACCTTC. Its translation: CASTSATYGYTF.

The chain carries TRBV7-2 and TRBJ2-5; a possible D gene is TRBD2 (5 bases). The DNA end favors TRBJ2-7, so the J call may be wrong. This CDR3 comprises 13 residues. Germline V gives CDR1 SGHTA, CDR2 FQGNSA. As DNA, the CDR3 is TGTGCCAGCAGCTTTTACGGAGGCGCCGAGCAGTACTTC. Its translation is CASSFYGGAEQYF.

This clone was seen only a few times. The chain recombines TRBV7-3 with TRBJ1-2; no firm D call. The ends were cut back, 3 bases at V and 5 bases at J, with 7 bases in the middle. CDR3 length: 12 residues. Germline lookup yields CDR1 SGHTA and CDR2 FQGTGA. As DNA, the CDR3 is TGTGCCAGCAGCTTTTACGGGTATGGCTACACCTTC. Protein: CASSFYGYGYTF.

The V gene is TRBV11-2, the J gene TRBJ2-3; D is unresolved. This CDR3 spans 11 amino acids. V lost 1 base, J lost 7 bases, and 3 bases lay in between. Germline V gives CDR1 SGHAT, CDR2 FQNNGV. CDR3 residues: CASSLANTQYF. The CDR3 DNA reads as TGTGCCAGCAGCTTAGCCAATACGCAGTATTTT.

The rearrangement uses TRBV6-5 and TRBJ2-7; D ambiguous. The ends were cut back, 2 bases at V and 3 bases at J, with 5 bases in the middle. The CDR3 runs 12 residues. Per germline, CDR1 MNHEY and CDR2 SVGAGI. As DNA, the CDR3 is TGTGCCAGCAGTTACGCCGGCTACGAGCAGTACTTC. It is translated as CASSYAGYEQYF.

This chain connects TRBV2 to TRBJ1-2; 8 nucleotides agree with TRBD1. The CDR3 runs 15 residues. Germline values: CDR1 SNHLY, CDR2 FYNNEI. Unmatched junction bases numbered 9, after V lost 5 bases and J lost 4 bases. CDR3 loop: CASSTRTGIGYGYTF. DNA of the CDR3: TGTGCCAGCAGTACCCGGACAGGGATAGGCTATGGCTACACCTTC.

The V gene is TRBV5-6, the J gene TRBJ1-5, with D possibly being TRBD1 (5 bases). Trimming shortened V by 2 bases and J by 10 bases, and 13 bases separated the two germline ends. This CDR3 has 13 amino acids. CDR1 and CDR2 from the germline V gene are SGHDT and YYEEEE. The CDR3 reads CASSFWQGGPQHF. CDR3 nucleotide sequence: TGTGCCAGCAGCTTTTGGCAGGGCGGTCCCCAGCATTTT.

The gene calls are TRBV5-1 and TRBJ2-7; TRBD1 matches at 7 bases. The CDR3 runs to 15 residues. Germline CDR1 SGHRS, CDR2 YFSETQ. V lost 1 base, J lost 0 bases, and 4 bases stayed unmatched. Written as DNA, the CDR3 is TGCGCCAGCAGCTTGAAACAGGGGCACTCCTACGAGCAGTACTTC. Its protein product is CASSLKQGHSYEQYF.

The chain joins TRBV11-2 to TRBJ2-2; TRBD2 matches at 11 bases. V gave up 5 bases and J gave up 2 bases; unmatched junction bases: 4. The CDR3 is 16 residues long. CDR1 and CDR2 from the germline V gene are SGHAT and FQNNGV. The CDR3 nucleotides read TGTGCCAGCAGCCTACTAGCGGGGGCAAACACCGGGGAGCTGTTTTTT. This translates into CASSLLAGANTGELFF.

This clone was detected only a few times. The rearrangement joins TRBV21-1 to TRBJ1-2; the table's TRBD1 call for D was not verified on the DNA. TRBV21-1 is tagged as a pseudogene. The CDR3 spans 15 residues. Here the CDR3 DNA reads TGTGCCAGCAGCAACTCGACAGGAAACTACTATGGCTACACCTTC. Translated, it gives CASSNSTGNYYGYTF.

This clone has ten or more counts. This chain uses TRBV5-8 with TRBJ2-7; 7 nucleotides line up with TRBD2. The CDR3 spans 15 residues. The V gene's germline CDR1 is SGHTS and CDR2 YDEGEE. Trimming cost V 1 base and J 4 bases; bases outside gene matches: 8. CDR3: CASSLLNGGTYEQYF. CDR3 nucleotide sequence: TGTGCCAGCAGCTTGTTGAACGGGGGGACTTACGAGCAGTACTTC.

The chain uses TRBV28 and TRBJ2-7, with TRBD1 matching 8 bases. V dropped 2 bases and J dropped 3; count of bases not matched to a gene: 9. The CDR3 runs 16 residues. The germline V gene has CDR1 MDHEN and CDR2 SYDVKM. CDR3 in DNA: TGTGCCAGCAGTTTAATATGGGGGGACAGGAGCTACGAGCAGTACTTC. It yields the protein CASSLIWGDRSYEQYF. Full variable domain (remainder filled in from reference TRBV28 and TRBJ2-7): DVKVTQSSRYLVKRTGEKVFLECVQDMDHENMFWYRQDPGLGLRLIYFSYDVKMKEKGDIPEGYSVSREKKERFSLILESASTNQTSMYLCASSLIWGDRSYEQYFGPGTRLTVT.

The CDR3 protein is CASSVVPGGYGYTF. For the CDR3, the DNA is TGTGCCAGCAGCGTAGTGCCAGGGGGCTATGGCTACACCTTC. The V gene is TRBV9, the J gene TRBJ1-2, with 7 bases fitting TRBD1. The CDR3 consists of 14 residues. CDR1 is SGDLS and CDR2 is YYNGEE in the germline V gene. V shed 0 bases, J shed 4 bases, and the junction held 3 bases outside the gene matches.

The V gene is TRBV29-1, the J gene TRBJ2-1; D is perhaps TRBD1 (6 bases). The V end lost 4 bases, the J end lost 2 bases, and 18 bases lay between the germline ends. This CDR3 contains 16 residues. Germline lookup yields CDR1 SQVTM and CDR2 ANQGSEA. CDR3 coding DNA: TGCAGCGTTGCCCTGTGGGACATAGAACCCTACAATGAGCAGTTCTTC. Amino acid sequence: CSVALWDIEPYNEQFF.

This clone was counted a single time. This sample includes further DNA sequences coding for the same CDR3. The chain joins TRBV28 to TRBJ1-2, with no clear D. From germline, CDR1 is MDHEN and CDR2 SYDVKM. Trimming took 6 bases from V and 4 from J, leaving 9 bases between them. This CDR3 is built from 12 residues. The CDR3: CASSLSSYGYTF. The CDR3 bases are TGTGCCAGCAGCCTATCGAGCTATGGCTACACCTTC.

This clone showed up just a few times. The V call is TRBV28, the J call TRBJ1-4, with D tentatively TRBD1 (5 bases). The CDR3 extends over 16 amino acids. Germline V gene data show CDR1 as MDHEN and CDR2 as SYDVKM. V was trimmed by 5 bases and J by 4 bases, leaving 17 bases between them. CDR3 coding DNA: TGTGCCAGCAGTCCCCCCGCCGACAGCAATAATGAAAAACTGTTTTTT. Translation: CASSPPADSNNEKLFF.

This clone was seen a handful of times. The rearrangement links TRBV18 to TRBJ2-5; perhaps TRBD1 as D (6 bases). The length of the CDR3 is 14 residues. Trimming took 3 bases from V and 4 from J, leaving 12 bases between them. Per germline, CDR1 KGHSH and CDR2 LQKENI. The CDR3 DNA reads TGTGCCAGCTCACCGGCAGGGGTAACAGAGACCCAGTACTTC. Translated, it gives CASSPAGVTETQYF.

V gene TRBV27 combines with J gene TRBJ1-3; 7 bases match TRBD1. V trimming: 4 bases; J trimming: 4 bases; junction bases outside the gene matches: 7. The CDR3 sequence is 15 residues long. CDR1 and CDR2 (germline): MNHEY, SMNVEV (reference sequence). CDR3 bases: TGTGCCAGCAGTTCGCAAGGGGGCAGGGGAAACACCATATATTTT. Translating it yields CASSSQGGRGNTIYF.

The chain employs TRBV27 and TRBJ1-6, with a tentative D call TRBD1 (5 bases). Germline CDR1 and CDR2: MNHEY and SMNVEV (reference sequence). Trimming stripped 6 bases from V and 6 bases from J, with 15 bases between. CDR3 size: 15 residues. DNA of the CDR3: TGTGCCAGCAGCCGGGGGGGGATGAGTAATTCACCCCTCCACTTT. It codes for CASSRGGMSNSPLHF.